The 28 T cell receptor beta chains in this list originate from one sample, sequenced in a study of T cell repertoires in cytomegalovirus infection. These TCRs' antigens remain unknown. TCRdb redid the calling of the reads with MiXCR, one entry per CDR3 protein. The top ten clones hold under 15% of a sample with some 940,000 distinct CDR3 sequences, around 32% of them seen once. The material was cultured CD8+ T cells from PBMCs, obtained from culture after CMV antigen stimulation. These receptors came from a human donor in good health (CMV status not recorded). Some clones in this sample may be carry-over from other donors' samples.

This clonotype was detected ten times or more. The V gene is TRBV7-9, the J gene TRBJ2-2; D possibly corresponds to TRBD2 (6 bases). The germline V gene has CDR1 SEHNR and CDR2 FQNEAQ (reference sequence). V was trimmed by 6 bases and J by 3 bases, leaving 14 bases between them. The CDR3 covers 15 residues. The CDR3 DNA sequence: TGTGCCAGCAGTTCTCAGGAGCGGGACACCGGGGAGCTGTTTTTT. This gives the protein CASSSQERDTGELFF. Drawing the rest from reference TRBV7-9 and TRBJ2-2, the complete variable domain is DTGVSQNPRHKITKRGQNVTFRCDPISEHNRLYWYRQTLGQGPEFLTYFQNEAQLEKSRLLSDRFSAERPKGSFSTLEIQRTEQGDSAMYLCASSSQERDTGELFFGEGSRLTVL.

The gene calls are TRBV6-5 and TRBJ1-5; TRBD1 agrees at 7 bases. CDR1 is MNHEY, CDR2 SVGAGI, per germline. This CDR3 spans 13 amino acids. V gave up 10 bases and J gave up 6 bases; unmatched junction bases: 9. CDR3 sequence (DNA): TGTGCCATCGGTTCAGGGGGGAGTCAGCCCCAGCATTTT. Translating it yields CAIGSGGSQPQHF.

The DNA for the CDR3 is TGTGCCAGCAGTCCGGGGACTAGCGGGGGCCTTATGCTAGCCAAAAACATTCAGTACTTC. It yields the protein CASSPGTSGGLMLAKNIQYF. The V and J genes are TRBV12-3 or TRBV12-4 and TRBJ2-4; 14 nucleotides align to TRBD2. This CDR3 region has 20 residues. The V and J ends lost 5 bases and 0 bases, in that order; junction bases with no gene match: 12.

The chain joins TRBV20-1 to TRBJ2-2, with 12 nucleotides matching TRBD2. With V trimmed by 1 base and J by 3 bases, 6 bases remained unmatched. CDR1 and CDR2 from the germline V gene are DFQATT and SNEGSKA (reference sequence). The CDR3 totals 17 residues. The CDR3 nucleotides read TGCAGTGCTAGAGGGACTAGCGGGGTTTCGGACACCGGGGAGCTGTTTTTT. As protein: CSARGTSGVSDTGELFF.

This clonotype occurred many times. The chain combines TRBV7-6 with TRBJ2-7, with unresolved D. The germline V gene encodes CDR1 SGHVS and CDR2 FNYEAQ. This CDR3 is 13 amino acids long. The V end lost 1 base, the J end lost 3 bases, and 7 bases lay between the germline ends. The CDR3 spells CASSLEELYEQYF. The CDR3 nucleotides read TGTGCCAGCAGCTTAGAGGAACTCTACGAGCAGTACTTC.

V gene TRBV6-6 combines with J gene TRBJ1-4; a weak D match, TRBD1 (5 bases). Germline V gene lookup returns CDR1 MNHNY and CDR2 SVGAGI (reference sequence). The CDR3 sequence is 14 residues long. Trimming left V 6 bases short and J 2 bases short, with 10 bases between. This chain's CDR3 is CASRHRMTNEKLFF. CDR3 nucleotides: TGTGCCAGCAGACACAGGATGACTAATGAAAAACTGTTTTTT.

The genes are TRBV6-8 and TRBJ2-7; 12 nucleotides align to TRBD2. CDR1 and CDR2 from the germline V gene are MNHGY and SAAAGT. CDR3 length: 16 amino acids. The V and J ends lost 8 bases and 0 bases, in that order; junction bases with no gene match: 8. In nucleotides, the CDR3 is TGTGCCAGCGGGGCTAGCGGGGGGGCTAGCTCCTACGAGCAGTACGTC. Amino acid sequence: CASGASGGASSYEQYV.

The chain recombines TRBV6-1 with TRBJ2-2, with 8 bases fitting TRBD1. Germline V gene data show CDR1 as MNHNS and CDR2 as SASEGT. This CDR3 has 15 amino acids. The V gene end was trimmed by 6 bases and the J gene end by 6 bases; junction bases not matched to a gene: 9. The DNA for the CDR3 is TGTGCCAGCAGGGTCGGACAGGGATATTCCGGGGAGCTGTTTTTT. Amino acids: CASRVGQGYSGELFF.

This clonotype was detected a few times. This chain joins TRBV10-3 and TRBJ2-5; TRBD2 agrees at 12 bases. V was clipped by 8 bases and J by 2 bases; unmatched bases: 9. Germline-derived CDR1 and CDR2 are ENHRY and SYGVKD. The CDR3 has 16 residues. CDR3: CAISRLAGDLQETQYF. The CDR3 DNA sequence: TGTGCCATCTCACGACTAGCGGGGGACCTACAAGAGACCCAGTACTTC.

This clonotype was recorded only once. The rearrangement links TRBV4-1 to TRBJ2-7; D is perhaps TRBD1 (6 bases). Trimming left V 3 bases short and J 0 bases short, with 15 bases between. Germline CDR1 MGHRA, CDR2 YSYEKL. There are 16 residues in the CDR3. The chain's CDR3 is CASSHGDRSSSYEQYF. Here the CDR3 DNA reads TGCGCCAGCAGCCACGGAGACAGGTCCAGCTCCTACGAGCAGTACTTC.

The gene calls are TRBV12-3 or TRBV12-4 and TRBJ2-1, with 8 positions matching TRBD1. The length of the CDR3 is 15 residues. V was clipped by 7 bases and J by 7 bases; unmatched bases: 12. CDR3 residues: CASTADRAGANEQFF. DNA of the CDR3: TGTGCCAGCACCGCGGACAGGGCCGGAGCAAATGAGCAGTTCTTC.

CDR3 nucleotides: TGTGCCAGCAGTTTATCCATTGGGGTTCTCGAGCAGTACTTC. Amino acids: CASSLSIGVLEQYF. This chain connects TRBV27 to TRBJ2-7; no definite D call. The CDR3 runs 14 residues. The ends were cut back, 0 bases at V and 6 bases at J, with 12 bases in the middle. Germline assignment: CDR1 MNHEY and CDR2 SMNVEV (reference sequence).

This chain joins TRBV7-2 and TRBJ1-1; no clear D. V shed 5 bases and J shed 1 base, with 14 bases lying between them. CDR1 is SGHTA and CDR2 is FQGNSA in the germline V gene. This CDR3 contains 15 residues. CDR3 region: CASSNLGPRNTEAFF. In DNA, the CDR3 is TGTGCCAGCAGCAATTTAGGGCCGCGGAACACTGAAGCTTTCTTT. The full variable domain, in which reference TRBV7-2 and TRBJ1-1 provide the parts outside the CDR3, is GAGVSQSPSNKVTEKGKDVELRCDPISGHTALYWYRQSLGQGLEFLIYFQGNSAPDKSGLPSDRFSAERTGGSVSTLTIQRTQQEDSAVYLCASSNLGPRNTEAFFGQGTRLTVV.

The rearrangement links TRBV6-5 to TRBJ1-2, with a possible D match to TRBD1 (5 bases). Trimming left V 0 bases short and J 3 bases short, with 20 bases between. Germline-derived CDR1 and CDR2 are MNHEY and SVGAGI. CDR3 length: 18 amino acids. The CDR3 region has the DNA TGTGCCAGCAGTTACTCGATAAGCAGGGCAGTTTCTGACTATGGCTACACCTTC. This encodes CASSYSISRAVSDYGYTF.

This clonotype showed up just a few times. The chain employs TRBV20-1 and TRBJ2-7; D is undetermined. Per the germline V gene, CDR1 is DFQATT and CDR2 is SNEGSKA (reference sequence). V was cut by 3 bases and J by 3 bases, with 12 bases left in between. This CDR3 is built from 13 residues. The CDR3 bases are TGCAGTGCTAGCGGCCAGGTGATCTACGAGCAGTACGTC. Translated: CSASGQVIYEQYV.

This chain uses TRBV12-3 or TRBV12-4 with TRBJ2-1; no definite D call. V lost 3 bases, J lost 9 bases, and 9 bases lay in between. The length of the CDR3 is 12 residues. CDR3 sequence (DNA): TGTGCCAGCAGTTTCATGGTCGCTGAGCAGTTCTTC. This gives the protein CASSFMVAEQFF.

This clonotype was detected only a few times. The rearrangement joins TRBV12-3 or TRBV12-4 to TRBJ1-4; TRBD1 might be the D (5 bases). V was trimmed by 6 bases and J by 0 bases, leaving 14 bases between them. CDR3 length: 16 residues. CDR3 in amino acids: CASSSVVGATNEKLFF. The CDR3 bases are TGTGCCAGCAGCTCCGTAGTGGGGGCAACTAATGAAAAACTGTTTTTT.

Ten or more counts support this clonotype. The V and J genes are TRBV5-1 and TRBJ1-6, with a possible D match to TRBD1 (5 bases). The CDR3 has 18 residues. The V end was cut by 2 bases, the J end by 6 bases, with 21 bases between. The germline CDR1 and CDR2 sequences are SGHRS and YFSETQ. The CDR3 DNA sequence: TGCGCCAGCAGCTTTCTCAGCTCGGGACGGTCGGGTAATTCACCCCTCCACTTT. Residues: CASSFLSSGRSGNSPLHF.

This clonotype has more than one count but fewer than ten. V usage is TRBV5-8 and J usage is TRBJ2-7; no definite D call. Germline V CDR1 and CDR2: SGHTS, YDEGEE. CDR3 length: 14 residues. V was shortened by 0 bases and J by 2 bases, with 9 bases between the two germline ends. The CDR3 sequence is CASSLVGQTYEQYF. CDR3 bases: TGTGCCAGCAGCTTGGTAGGGCAGACCTACGAGCAGTACTTC.

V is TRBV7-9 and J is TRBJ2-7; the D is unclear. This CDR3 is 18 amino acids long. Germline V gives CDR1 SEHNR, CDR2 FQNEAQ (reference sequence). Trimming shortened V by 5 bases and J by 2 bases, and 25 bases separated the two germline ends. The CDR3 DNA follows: TGTGCCAGCAGCCCGAGTGGAGCCGTCGCCCCATTTACCTACGAGCAGTACTTC. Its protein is CASSPSGAVAPFTYEQYF.

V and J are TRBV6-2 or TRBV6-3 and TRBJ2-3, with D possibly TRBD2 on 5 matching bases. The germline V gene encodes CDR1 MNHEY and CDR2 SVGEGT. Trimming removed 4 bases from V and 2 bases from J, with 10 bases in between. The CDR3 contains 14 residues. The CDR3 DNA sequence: TGTGCCAGCAGTTCACTAGAACCCACAGATACGCAGTATTTT. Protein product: CASSSLEPTDTQYF.

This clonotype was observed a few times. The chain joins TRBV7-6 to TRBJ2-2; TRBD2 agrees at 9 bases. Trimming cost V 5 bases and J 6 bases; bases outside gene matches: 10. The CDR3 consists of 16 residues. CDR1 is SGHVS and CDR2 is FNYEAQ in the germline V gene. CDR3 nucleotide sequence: TGTGCCAGCAGCACACCTAGCGGGGAGTCGGCCGGGGAGCTGTTTTTT. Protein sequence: CASSTPSGESAGELFF.

DNA for the CDR3: TGTGCCGGATCCGACAGGGAAGACAATGAGCAGTTCTTC. Its protein product is CAGSDREDNEQFF. The V call is TRBV7-9, the J call TRBJ2-1; 7 bases agree with TRBD1. Germline-derived CDR1 and CDR2 are SEHNR and FQNEAQ (reference sequence). Trimming at V came to 11 bases and at J to 5 bases, leaving 9 bases not matched to a gene. The CDR3 is 13 residues long.

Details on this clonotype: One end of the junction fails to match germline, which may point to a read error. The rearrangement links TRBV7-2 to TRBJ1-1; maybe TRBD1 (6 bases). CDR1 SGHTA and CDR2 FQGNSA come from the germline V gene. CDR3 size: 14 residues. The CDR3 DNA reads TGTGTCAGCAGCTTCTGGGAGGAAGGGGGGAAAGCTTTCTTT. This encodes CVSSFWEEGGKAFF.

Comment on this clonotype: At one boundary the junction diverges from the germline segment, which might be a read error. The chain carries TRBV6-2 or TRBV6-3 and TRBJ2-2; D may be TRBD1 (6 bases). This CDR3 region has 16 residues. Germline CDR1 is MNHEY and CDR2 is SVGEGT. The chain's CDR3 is CASSYDSARGTGKLFF. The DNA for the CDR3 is TGTGCCAGCAGTTACGACTCCGCGAGGGGGACCGGGAAGCTGTTTTTT.

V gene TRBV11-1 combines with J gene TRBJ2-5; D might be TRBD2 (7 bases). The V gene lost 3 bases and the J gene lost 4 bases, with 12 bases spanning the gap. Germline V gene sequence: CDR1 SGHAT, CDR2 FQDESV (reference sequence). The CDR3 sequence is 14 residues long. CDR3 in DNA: TGTGCCAGCAGCTTCGGGGGGCTGGGAGAGACCCAGTACTTC. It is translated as CASSFGGLGETQYF.

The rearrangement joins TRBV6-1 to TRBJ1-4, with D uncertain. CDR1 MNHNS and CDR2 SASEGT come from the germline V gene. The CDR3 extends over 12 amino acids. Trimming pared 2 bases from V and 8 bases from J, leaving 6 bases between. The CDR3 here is CASSEIREKLFF. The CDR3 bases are TGTGCCAGCAGTGAAATCCGGGAAAAACTGTTTTTT.

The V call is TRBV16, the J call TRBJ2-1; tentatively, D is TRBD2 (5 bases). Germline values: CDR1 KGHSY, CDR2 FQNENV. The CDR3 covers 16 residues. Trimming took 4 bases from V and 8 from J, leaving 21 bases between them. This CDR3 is CASSRSSLAAADEQFF. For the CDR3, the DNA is TGTGCCAGCAGCCGATCTAGCTTGGCGGCTGCTGATGAGCAGTTCTTC.